The following is a TCR beta chain sequence with its context. The antigen remains unidentified. The data derive from a study of early T cells in non-severe SARS-CoV-2 infection. Study-level information: Bulk RNA from unsorted whole blood was sequenced; chains were unpaired.

The study, taken as a whole, reports: Database matching using VDJdb favored anti-spike CD8 responses, with private and CD4 specificities left missing.

Researchers attached unique molecular identifiers to individual cDNA molecules. From the 5' RACE reads, TCRdb called clonotypes with MiXCR, one entry per CDR3 protein. The profile shows over 85,000 distinct CDR3 sequences, roughly 15% of them singletons. The sample comprised whole blood. This sequence was found in an adult who was a healthcare worker with PCR-confirmed SARS-CoV-2 infection or an uninfected control (not recorded which).

The CDR3 protein is CASSLNSPVSTDTQYF. For the CDR3, the DNA is TGTGCCAGCAGTTTGAACAGTCCGGTTAGCACAGATACGCAGTATTTT. The chain is built from TRBV12-3 or TRBV12-4 and TRBJ2-3; no clear D gene. V lost 3 bases and J lost 0, with 13 bases in between. The CDR3 loop spans 16 amino acids.